This T cell receptor (beta chain) derives from a study of regulatory T cells in long-lasting Graves disease. As to this clonotype: Its target is unknown.

CDR3 regions were amplified by Arm-PCR using iRepertoire HTBI primers to build TCR beta libraries. How the authors handled the data: Throughout the samples, researchers identified roughly 59 TRBV and approximately 13 TRBJ segments. One entry per CDR3 protein results from TCRdb running MiXCR on the multiplex PCR reads. The authors' filters were not applied to this entry. The sample shows around 450,000 distinct CDR3 sequences, about 22% of them seen only once. Stated time point: persistent/refractory GD, antithyroid drugs over 5 years with positive TRAb. PBMCs were the source of the RNA used for TCR sequencing. Graves' disease diagnosis relied on American Thyroid Association guidelines. Study results and caveats: Among persistent patients, a larger number of public clonotypes were shared (roughly 2,700) than among newly diagnosed patients (more than 850). Those with persistent Graves' had less TCR diversity than newly diagnosed patients.

The source is a female donor with Graves disease. The input for sequencing was peripheral blood mononuclear cells (PBMCs), taken when the disease was refractory, from a patient treated with antithyroid drugs.

Written as DNA, the CDR3 is TGTGCCAGCAGCGTAGCCGAGGGGACCCAGTACTTC. Residues: CASSVAEGTQYF. This chain uses TRBV9 with TRBJ2-5; tentative D call: TRBD2 (5 bases). The CDR3 is made up of 12 amino acids. The V gene's germline CDR1 is SGDLS and CDR2 YYNGEE. V lost 0 bases, J lost 7 bases, and 7 bases lay in between.